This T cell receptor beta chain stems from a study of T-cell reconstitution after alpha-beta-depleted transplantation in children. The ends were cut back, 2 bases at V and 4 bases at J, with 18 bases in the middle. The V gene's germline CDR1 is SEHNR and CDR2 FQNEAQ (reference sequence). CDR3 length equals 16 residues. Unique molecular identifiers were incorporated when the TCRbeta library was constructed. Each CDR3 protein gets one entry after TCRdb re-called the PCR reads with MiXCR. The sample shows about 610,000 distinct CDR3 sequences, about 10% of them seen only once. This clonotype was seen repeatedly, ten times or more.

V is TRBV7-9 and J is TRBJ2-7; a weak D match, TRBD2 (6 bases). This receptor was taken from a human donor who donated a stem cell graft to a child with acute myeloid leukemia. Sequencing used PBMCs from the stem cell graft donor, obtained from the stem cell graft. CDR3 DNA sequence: TGTGCCAGCAGCTTAAGTACTAGCCCGTCCGGATACGAGCAGTACTTC. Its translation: CASSLSTSPSGYEQYF.